Listed here are 26 T cell receptor beta chains from one sample, sequenced in a study of radiotherapy plus CTLA-4 blockade in lung cancer. TCRdb keeps only in-frame clones here, not all; method: immunoSEQ multiplex PCR. The table has some 92,000 clones, 82% seen once; the top ten hold around 3.7%. Sequenced here: peripheral blood, sampled from a patient treated with radiotherapy plus ipilimumab. The receptors originated from a human donor with non-small cell lung cancer who had a partial response to radiotherapy plus ipilimumab.

The rearrangement links TRBV2 to TRBJ1-5; tentatively, D is TRBD1 (5 bases). This CDR3 is 13 amino acids long. The germline V and J ends were trimmed by 6 bases and 4 bases, with 10 bases remaining between them. Germline CDR1 and CDR2: SNHLY and FYNNEI. CDR3 residues: CASRATANQPQHF. CDR3 sequence (DNA): TGTGCCAGCAGAGCGACAGCAAATCAGCCCCAGCATTTT.

This chain joins TRBV6-5 and TRBJ2-7; 9 bases line up with TRBD1. This CDR3 has 13 amino acids. Trimming took 6 bases from V and 5 from J; bases not matched to a gene: 5. Germline V gene lookup returns CDR1 MNHEY and CDR2 SVGAGI. The CDR3 spells CASSRDREHEQYF. The DNA of the CDR3 is TGTGCCAGCAGCAGGGACAGGGAACACGAGCAGTACTTC.

The rearrangement links TRBV5-6 to TRBJ1-1, with D possibly TRBD1 on 6 matching bases. V was cut by 1 base and J by 1 base, with 20 bases left in between. The CDR3 consists of 18 residues. CDR1 SGHDT and CDR2 YYEEEE come from the germline V gene. For the CDR3, the DNA is TGTGCCAGCAGCTTGAGGGGTATACAGGGACCGGCGAACACTGAAGCTTTCTTT. Its translation: CASSLRGIQGPANTEAFF. The full variable domain, rest sourced from reference TRBV5-6 and TRBJ1-1, is DAGVTQSPTHLIKTRGQQVTLRCSPKSGHDTVSWYQQALGQGPQFIFQYYEEEERQRGNFPDRFSGHQFPNYSSELNVNALLLGDSALYLCASSLRGIQGPANTEAFFGQGTRLTVV.

The CDR3 DNA reads as TGTGCCAGCAGCTTATCCCTAGCGACAGATACGCAGTATTTT. Residues: CASSLSLATDTQYF. The J gene is TRBJ2-3, the V gene TRBV7-2; a possible D gene is TRBD2 (6 bases). Per germline, CDR1 SGHTA and CDR2 FQGNSA. The CDR3 extends over 14 amino acids. The V and J ends lost 2 bases and 3 bases respectively, with 9 bases between them.

The chain employs TRBV9 and TRBJ2-5; 7 positions match TRBD1. V lost 3 bases to trimming and J lost 3 bases; unmatched junction nucleotides: 2. The CDR3 totals 13 residues. CDR1 and CDR2 from the germline V gene are SGDLS and YYNGEE. The CDR3 DNA sequence: TGTGCCAGCAGCGGGGGGACAGAAGAGACCCAGTACTTC. This sequence encodes CASSGGTEETQYF. Combining the CDR3 with reference TRBV9 and TRBJ2-5 gives the whole variable domain DSGVTQTPKHLITATGQRVTLRCSPRSGDLSVYWYQQSLDQGLQFLIQYYNGEERAKGNILERFSAQQFPDLHSELNLSSLELGDSALYFCASSGGTEETQYFGPGTRLLVL.

The V call is TRBV28, the J call TRBJ2-1; D is possibly TRBD2 (5 bases). V gave up 4 bases and J gave up 9 bases, with 13 bases separating them. The CDR3 spans 13 residues. The germline gives CDR1 MDHEN, CDR2 SYDVKM. The CDR3 protein is CASSSGGRSEQFF. The DNA of the CDR3 is TGTGCCAGCAGTTCGGGCGGGCGTTCTGAGCAGTTCTTC.

In this sample, this clone turned up a few times. This chain uses TRBV28 with TRBJ2-1; perhaps TRBD2 as D (6 bases). The CDR3 length is 16 residues. V was pared by 6 bases and J by 0 bases, with 15 bases between. Germline V lookup: CDR1 MDHEN, CDR2 SYDVKM. The CDR3 reads CASRLTGALSYNEQFF. The CDR3 DNA reads as TGTGCCAGCAGGCTGACGGGAGCCCTCTCCTACAATGAGCAGTTCTTC. Complete variable domain (other parts from reference TRBV28 and TRBJ2-1): DVKVTQSSRYLVKRTGEKVFLECVQDMDHENMFWYRQDPGLGLRLIYFSYDVKMKEKGDIPEGYSVSREKKERFSLILESASTNQTSMYLCASRLTGALSYNEQFFGPGTRLTVL.

In DNA, the CDR3 is TGTGCCAGCAGTGAAGGTGGGGCCCTAGGAACCTACAATGAGCAGTTCTTC. Its protein product is CASSEGGALGTYNEQFF. The chain uses TRBV6-1 and TRBJ2-1; possible D gene TRBD1, 5 bases. The V end lost 1 base, the J end lost 2 bases, and 15 bases lay between the germline ends. The germline gives CDR1 MNHNS, CDR2 SASEGT. This CDR3 has 17 residues.

The rearrangement uses TRBV11-3 and TRBJ2-3; D remains unclear. Germline CDR1 reads SGHNT; CDR2 reads YENEEA. Trimming took 2 bases from V and 5 from J, leaving 20 bases between them. This CDR3 spans 17 amino acids. The DNA for the CDR3 is TGTGCCAGCAGCTTACGGGTGGGTTCGCAGTCCGTAGATACGCAGTATTTT. Translated, it gives CASSLRVGSQSVDTQYF. The full variable domain, completed using reference TRBV11-3 and TRBJ2-3, is EAGVVQSPRYKIIEKKQPVAFWCNPISGHNTLYWYLQNLGQGPELLIRYENEEAVDDSQLPKDRFSAERLKGVDSTLKIQPAELGDSAVYLCASSLRVGSQSVDTQYFGPGTRLTVL.

The genes are TRBV9 and TRBJ2-7; the D gene is possibly TRBD2 (5 bases). The V gene's germline CDR1 is SGDLS and CDR2 YYNGEE. The V end lost 4 bases, the J end lost 2 bases, and 22 bases lay between the germline ends. The CDR3 consists of 17 residues. The CDR3 spells CASSPVGRSGATYEQYF. In DNA form, the CDR3 reads TGTGCCAGCAGCCCGGTTGGTAGGAGCGGCGCTACCTACGAGCAGTACTTC.

The chain carries TRBV6-1 and TRBJ1-1; 8 bases align to TRBD1. From germline, CDR1 is MNHNS and CDR2 SASEGT. V shed 6 bases and J 1 base; nucleotides not matched to a gene: 7. This CDR3 contains 15 residues. The CDR3 DNA is TGTGCCAGCAGCTTTTCGACAGGGGCGAACACTGAAGCTTTCTTT. Translating gives CASSFSTGANTEAFF.

V and J are TRBV27 and TRBJ2-7; 14 bases match TRBD2. CDR3 length: 16 amino acids. Trimming took 6 bases from V and 5 from J; bases not matched to a gene: 9. Germline-derived CDR1 and CDR2 are MNHEY and SMNVEV (reference sequence). CDR3 in DNA: TGTGCCAGCAGCGGGACTAGCGGGAGCCACGGGAACGAGCAGTACTTC. The encoded protein is CASSGTSGSHGNEQYF.

This chain uses TRBV18 with TRBJ2-3, with D possibly TRBD2 on 6 matching bases. V was cut by 4 bases and J by 4 bases, with 12 bases left in between. Looked up from germline, CDR1 is KGHSH and CDR2 is LQKENI. This CDR3 is built from 14 residues. CDR3 in DNA: TGTGCCAGCTCACGCGCGGGAAGAGCAGATACGCAGTATTTT. Translation gives CASSRAGRADTQYF.

In its sample, this clone was seen once. The rearrangement links TRBV10-3 to TRBJ2-3; TRBD2 aligns across 16 bases. The CDR3 is 15 residues long. Germline V lookup: CDR1 ENHRY, CDR2 SYGVKD. V was clipped by 4 bases and J by 7 bases; unmatched bases: 2. CDR3 bases: TGTGCCATCAGTGGGGGACTAGCGGGAGGGTATACGCAGTATTTT. Amino acid sequence: CAISGGLAGGYTQYF.

The chain recombines TRBV18 with TRBJ2-1; 14 bases fit TRBD2. The CDR3 has 14 amino acids. V lost 5 bases, J lost 12 bases, and 6 bases stayed unmatched. Per germline, CDR1 KGHSH and CDR2 LQKENI. CDR3 region: CASSVGLAGGGQFF. The CDR3 DNA reads TGTGCCAGCTCAGTCGGACTAGCGGGAGGAGGGCAGTTCTTC.

The chain joins TRBV5-1 to TRBJ2-1; 9 nucleotides align to TRBD2. V lost 0 bases and J lost 7; bases outside the gene matches: 11. The CDR3 covers 17 residues. Germline assignment: CDR1 SGHRS and CDR2 YFSETQ. The CDR3 bases are TGCGCCAGCAGCTTGGCCGGGGTAGCGGGAGCGGGGAATGAGCAGTTCTTC. Protein sequence: CASSLAGVAGAGNEQFF.

This clone appeared a single time. The CDR3 DNA is TGTGCCAGCTCCCTGGCCTCTAGCACAGATACGCAGTATTTT. Protein product: CASSLASSTDTQYF. The V and J genes are TRBV18 and TRBJ2-3; no firm D call. The CDR3 covers 14 residues. Germline assignment: CDR1 KGHSH and CDR2 LQKENI. V was cut by 6 bases and J by 0 bases, with 10 bases left in between.

The chain couples TRBV25-1 to TRBJ1-1; D possibly corresponds to TRBD1 (6 bases). V lost 5 bases, J lost 6 bases, and 16 bases lay in between. CDR1 is MGHDK, CDR2 SYGVNS, per germline. CDR3 length: 14 residues. CDR3 sequence: CASSRNRDAAEAFF. The CDR3 DNA follows: TGTGCCAGCAGTAGGAACAGGGACGCCGCTGAAGCTTTCTTT.

The rearrangement joins TRBV7-9 to TRBJ2-5; no clear D gene. The J call may be faulty, since TRBJ2-7 better matches the DNA end. Germline V gene sequence: CDR1 SEHNR, CDR2 FQNEAQ (reference sequence). The CDR3 is 13 amino acids. In DNA, the CDR3 is TGTGCCAGCAGCCACTCGGGTGGTAACGAGCAGTACTTC. The encoded protein is CASSHSGGNEQYF.

The chain joins TRBV9 to TRBJ1-1; tentative D call: TRBD1 (5 bases). The V end lost 2 bases, the J end lost 3 bases, and 14 bases lay between the germline ends. CDR1 and CDR2 (germline): SGDLS, YYNGEE. The CDR3 is made up of 15 amino acids. CDR3 in DNA: TGTGCCAGCAGCGTGGGAGGGACTTTGGACACTGAAGCTTTCTTT. Translation: CASSVGGTLDTEAFF.

The rearrangement joins TRBV9 to TRBJ1-5; D possibly corresponds to TRBD1 (6 bases). V lost 3 bases, J lost 0 bases, and 10 bases lay in between. Germline V CDR1 and CDR2: SGDLS, YYNGEE. This CDR3 region has 15 residues. The CDR3 protein is CASSDGTNSNQPQHF. The CDR3, as DNA: TGTGCCAGCAGCGACGGGACAAATAGCAATCAGCCCCAGCATTTT.

CDR3 sequence reads: CASFGGSSGNTIYF. CDR3 coding DNA: TGTGCCAGTTTCGGCGGGAGCTCTGGAAACACCATATATTTT. V usage is TRBV6-1 and J usage is TRBJ1-3, with D hard to call. Germline V gene lookup returns CDR1 MNHNS and CDR2 SASEGT. This CDR3 comprises 14 residues. Deletions cut 9 bases from V and 0 bases from J, with 12 bases between.

This chain connects TRBV5-1 to TRBJ1-4; TRBD1 might be the D (6 bases). CDR3 size: 14 residues. The V and J ends lost 5 bases and 5 bases respectively, with 13 bases between them. Per germline, CDR1 SGHRS and CDR2 YFSETQ. The CDR3 region has the DNA TGCGCCAGCAGTGGGGGGGGCGTCAATGAAAAACTGTTTTTT. This translates into CASSGGGVNEKLFF.

This clone appeared once. V is TRBV19 and J is TRBJ1-1; a possible D gene is TRBD1 (6 bases). The CDR3 loop spans 14 amino acids. The germline V gene has CDR1 LNHDA and CDR2 SQIVND (reference sequence). Trimming removed 4 bases at V and 11 bases at J, with 20 bases between. This chain's CDR3 is CASSTQPTGLGAFF. CDR3 in DNA: TGTGCCAGTAGTACCCAACCGACAGGCCTGGGGGCTTTCTTT.

The chain carries TRBV4-1 and TRBJ2-1; TRBD2 is a possible D gene (5 bases). Per the germline V gene, CDR1 is MGHRA and CDR2 is YSYEKL. With 3 bases removed from V and 0 bases from J, the gap between germline ends came to 15 bases. The CDR3 consists of 17 residues. The DNA of the CDR3 is TGCGCCAGCAGCCACGGAAAGGGCGGGCTCTCCTACAATGAGCAGTTCTTC. This gives the protein CASSHGKGGLSYNEQFF.

J is TRBJ2-3 and V is TRBV30, with D possibly matching TRBD2 (6 bases). Germline assignment: CDR1 GTSNPN and CDR2 SVGIG (reference sequence). V was trimmed by 2 bases and J by 2 bases, leaving 11 bases between them. The length of the CDR3 is 14 residues. CDR3 in DNA: TGTGCCTGGAGTAGGGGACTTACCACAGATACGCAGTATTTT. It translates to CAWSRGLTTDTQYF.